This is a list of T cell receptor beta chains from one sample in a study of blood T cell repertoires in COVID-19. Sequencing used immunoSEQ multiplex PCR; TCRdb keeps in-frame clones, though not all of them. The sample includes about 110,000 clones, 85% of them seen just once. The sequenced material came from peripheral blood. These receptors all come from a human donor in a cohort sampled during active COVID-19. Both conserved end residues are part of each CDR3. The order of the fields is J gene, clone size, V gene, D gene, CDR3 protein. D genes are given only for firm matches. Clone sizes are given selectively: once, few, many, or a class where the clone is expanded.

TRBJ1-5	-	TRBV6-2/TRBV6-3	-	CASSYSPRAGDQPQHF
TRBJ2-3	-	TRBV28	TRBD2	CASSRGGTSTDTQYF
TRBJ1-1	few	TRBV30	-	CAWSRTGGSTEAFF
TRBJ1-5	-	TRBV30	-	CAWSLDSHNQPQHF
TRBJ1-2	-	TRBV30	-	CASPGSNYGYTF
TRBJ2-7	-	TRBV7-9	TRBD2	CASSLGLLSSYEQYF
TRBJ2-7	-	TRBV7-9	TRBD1	CATDRELEQYF
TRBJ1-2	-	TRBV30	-	CAWAPRGMGGYTF
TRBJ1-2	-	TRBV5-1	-	CASSLDHKNYGYTF
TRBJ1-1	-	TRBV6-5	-	CASSSQGGTEAFF
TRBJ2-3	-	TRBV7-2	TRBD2	CASSLGRAGGLDTQYF
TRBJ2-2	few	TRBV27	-	CASKARAPGELFF
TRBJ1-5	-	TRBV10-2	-	CASSESPGNSNQPQHF
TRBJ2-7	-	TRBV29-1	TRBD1	CSVAGQAAYEQYF
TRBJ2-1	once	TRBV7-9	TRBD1	CASRYGTGAAEQFF
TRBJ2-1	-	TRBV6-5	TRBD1	CASSYGTGARSNEQFF